Below, 31 T cell receptor beta chains from the same sample are listed, as sequenced in a study of OX40 agonist ivuxolimab in advanced cancers. The assay was immunoSEQ multiplex PCR, and TCRdb's table has in-frame clones only and misses some. The sample has tens of thousands of clones, about nine tenths seen once; the top ten hold roughly 0.42%. The starting material was CD4+ or CD8+ T cells sorted from blood, obtained in a trial of the OX40 agonist ivuxolimab. Receptor source: an adult with an advanced solid tumor such as melanoma, head and neck, liver or kidney cancer.

The chain links TRBV6-5 to TRBJ2-7, with 8 bases fitting TRBD2. The junction had 4 bases not matched to a gene; V was cut back by 5 bases and J by 4 bases. CDR1 is MNHEY, CDR2 SVGAGI, per germline. The CDR3 spans 13 residues. CDR3 amino acids: CASSREGGYEQYF. CDR3 DNA sequence: TGTGCCAGCAGTCGGGAGGGTGGTTACGAGCAGTACTTC.

CDR3 sequence: CASSLYTHHAGELFF. The CDR3 DNA sequence: TGTGCCAGCAGCTTATATACCCATCACGCCGGGGAGCTGTTTTTT. The V call is TRBV7-3, the J call TRBJ2-2; no clear D gene. Trimming took off 2 bases at V and 6 bases at J, with 13 bases between the two ends. The CDR3 loop spans 15 amino acids. Germline CDR1 is SGHTA and CDR2 is FQGTGA.

This clone is a singleton in its sample. The chain carries TRBV19 and TRBJ1-5; 8 bases line up with TRBD1. Germline values: CDR1 LNHDA, CDR2 SQIVND (reference sequence). The CDR3 extends over 15 amino acids. V shed 2 bases and J 2 bases; nucleotides not matched to a gene: 2. CDR3 DNA: TGTGCCAGTAGTATACCGGACAGGGGCAATCAGCCCCAGCATTTT. This translates into CASSIPDRGNQPQHF.

This chain uses TRBV7-2 with TRBJ2-3; TRBD2 matches 7 bases. CDR3 length: 14 amino acids. CDR1 is SGHTA and CDR2 is FQGNSA in the germline V gene. After removal of 1 base from V and 4 bases from J, the junction contained 2 bases not matched to a gene. The CDR3 protein is CASSLGAGADTQYF. The CDR3 DNA sequence: TGTGCCAGCAGCTTAGGGGCGGGAGCAGATACGCAGTATTTT. The full variable domain, its missing parts supplied by reference TRBV7-2 and TRBJ2-3, is GAGVSQSPSNKVTEKGKDVELRCDPISGHTALYWYRQSLGQGLEFLIYFQGNSAPDKSGLPSDRFSAERTGGSVSTLTIQRTQQEDSAVYLCASSLGAGADTQYFGPGTRLTVL.

The chain couples TRBV28 to TRBJ1-1; TRBD1 is a possible D gene (6 bases). The germline CDR1 and CDR2 sequences are MDHEN and SYDVKM. The CDR3 is 13 residues long. Trimming shortened V by 5 bases and J by 8 bases, and 15 bases separated the two germline ends. The CDR3 bases are TGTGCCAGCAGTCCAGGGGACACCCGAGAAGCTTTCTTT. This encodes CASSPGDTREAFF.

V and J are TRBV7-2 and TRBJ2-3; D is possibly TRBD1 (5 bases). Germline lookup yields CDR1 SGHTA and CDR2 FQGNSA. The V end was cut by 6 bases, the J end by 3 bases, with 10 bases between. This CDR3 has 13 amino acids. The CDR3 spells CASRGPTTDTQYF. The CDR3 DNA follows: TGTGCCAGCAGGGGGCCCACAACAGATACGCAGTATTTT.

CDR3 sequence: CASSLPGPTDTQYF. The CDR3 DNA sequence: TGCGCCAGCAGCTTGCCGGGTCCCACAGATACGCAGTATTTT. The chain couples TRBV5-1 to TRBJ2-3, with D unresolved. This CDR3 has 14 amino acids. Germline V gene data show CDR1 as SGHRS and CDR2 as YFSETQ. V was trimmed by 1 base and J by 2 bases, leaving 8 bases between them.

The J gene is TRBJ2-5, the V gene TRBV18, with D perhaps matching TRBD1 (5 bases). Germline CDR1 KGHSH, CDR2 LQKENI. The germline V and J ends were trimmed by 3 bases and 2 bases, with 16 bases remaining between them. This CDR3 contains 16 residues. The CDR3 DNA sequence: TGTGCCAGCTCACCTATGGTCGGCAGGACACAAGAGACCCAGTACTTC. It encodes CASSPMVGRTQETQYF.

V is TRBV10-3 and J is TRBJ1-2; 7 bases map to TRBD1. The junction had 8 bases not matched to a gene; V was cut back by 0 bases and J by 7 bases. This CDR3 region has 15 residues. Germline V CDR1 and CDR2: ENHRY, SYGVKD. The CDR3 protein is CAISESRDRAIGYTF. For the CDR3, the DNA is TGTGCCATCAGTGAGTCGAGGGACAGAGCTATTGGCTACACCTTC.

This chain links TRBV5-1 with TRBJ2-1; D may correspond to TRBD1 or TRBD2 (5 bases each). Trimming took 5 bases from V and 5 from J, leaving 14 bases between them. Germline CDR1 and CDR2: SGHRS and YFSETQ. CDR3 length equals 14 residues. The CDR3 spells CASRFQLGDNEQFF. For the CDR3, the DNA is TGCGCCAGCAGATTCCAACTAGGGGACAATGAGCAGTTCTTC.

V is TRBV6-1 and J is TRBJ2-7; D perhaps matches TRBD2 (6 bases). The CDR3 spans 15 residues. The germline V gene encodes CDR1 MNHNS and CDR2 SASEGT. Trimming pared 4 bases from V and 0 bases from J, leaving 13 bases between. The CDR3, as DNA: TGTGCCAGCAGTGGGCCTCTAGCGTACTCCTACGAGCAGTACTTC. The encoded protein is CASSGPLAYSYEQYF.

V usage is TRBV28 and J usage is TRBJ1-3; D perhaps matches TRBD1 (5 bases). Trimming removed 6 bases at V and 4 bases at J, with 19 bases between. CDR1 MDHEN and CDR2 SYDVKM come from the germline V gene. The CDR3 has 16 amino acids. The CDR3, as DNA: TGTGCCAGCAGCGCCCAATCCGGGGCGACCGGAAACACCATATATTTT. Translation gives CASSAQSGATGNTIYF.

The chain carries TRBV5-1 and TRBJ2-1; the D is unclear. Germline values: CDR1 SGHRS, CDR2 YFSETQ. V lost 0 bases to trimming and J lost 4 bases, with 8 bases between them. The CDR3 has 14 amino acids. DNA for the CDR3: TGCGCCAGCAGCTTGGAGACTCGTTACAATGAGCAGTTCTTC. Translated: CASSLETRYNEQFF.

The DNA of the CDR3 is TGTGCCAGTAGTGGTATGAGTGCCCAAGAGACCCAGTACTTC. Its translation is CASSGMSAQETQYF. The chain links TRBV19 to TRBJ2-5; D gene uncertain. V dropped 5 bases and J dropped 1 base, with 11 bases sitting between them. The CDR3 contains 14 residues. Germline lookup yields CDR1 LNHDA and CDR2 SQIVND (reference sequence).

V and J are TRBV11-2 and TRBJ2-1; D remains unclear. Between the trimmed V and J ends, which lost 0 bases and 9 bases, there was a span of 15 bases. There are 15 residues in the CDR3. Per the germline V gene, CDR1 is SGHAT and CDR2 is FQNNGV. CDR3 sequence: CASSLEAERWTEQFF. The DNA of the CDR3 is TGTGCCAGCAGCTTAGAAGCCGAGAGGTGGACTGAGCAGTTCTTC.

This chain connects TRBV6-5 to TRBJ2-5; 11 nucleotides match TRBD1. The V gene end was trimmed by 4 bases and the J gene end by 5 bases; junction bases not matched to a gene: 9. The CDR3 totals 16 residues. The germline V gene has CDR1 MNHEY and CDR2 SVGAGI. The DNA of the CDR3 is TGTGCCAGCAGTTCTGGGGACAGGGGGATGGGGGAGACCCAGTACTTC. Residues: CASSSGDRGMGETQYF.

This sequence joins TRBV19 and TRBJ1-5, with TRBD1 identical over 8 bases. CDR1 LNHDA and CDR2 SQIVND come from the germline V gene (reference sequence). This CDR3 contains 17 residues. Unmatched junction bases numbered 6, after V lost 2 bases and J lost 0 bases. For the CDR3, the DNA is TGTGCCAGTAGTATAACAGGGGGGCCCTATAGCAATCAGCCCCAGCATTTT. Protein sequence: CASSITGGPYSNQPQHF.

This sequence joins TRBV9 and TRBJ1-2; no clear D gene. The CDR3 length is 16 residues. Germline V gene lookup returns CDR1 SGDLS and CDR2 YYNGEE. Between the trimmed V and J ends, which lost 5 bases and 2 bases, there was a span of 19 bases. CDR3 sequence: CASRAQSLVWNYGYTF. The CDR3, as DNA: TGTGCCAGCAGAGCCCAGTCGCTCGTTTGGAACTATGGCTACACCTTC.

The chain links TRBV5-1 to TRBJ2-1, with 11 bases that match TRBD2. Germline V gives CDR1 SGHRS, CDR2 YFSETQ. This CDR3 comprises 19 residues. V shed 1 base and J 1 base; nucleotides not matched to a gene: 10. The CDR3 sequence: CASSLTTSGSQRSYNEQFF. DNA of the CDR3: TGCGCCAGCAGCTTGACAACTAGCGGGAGCCAAAGGTCCTACAATGAGCAGTTCTTC.

This clone was observed a single time. The rearrangement joins TRBV7-3 to TRBJ1-5, with 11 bases that match TRBD1. Germline-derived CDR1 and CDR2 are SGHTA and FQGTGA. Unmatched junction bases numbered 10, after V lost 3 bases and J lost 6 bases. There are 17 residues in the CDR3. The CDR3 DNA follows: TGTGCCAGCAGCTTGGAAAGTGGGACAGGGGGGAGTCAGCCCCAGCATTTT. Translating it yields CASSLESGTGGSQPQHF. Looking up the rest from reference TRBV7-3 and TRBJ1-5 gives the full variable domain: GAGVSQTPSNKVTEKGKYVELRCDPISGHTALYWYRQSLGQGPEFLIYFQGTGAADDSGLPNDRFFAVRPEGSVSTLKIQRTERGDSAVYLCASSLESGTGGSQPQHFGDGTRLSIL.

V and J are TRBV4-3 and TRBJ2-2; 7 positions match TRBD1. The ends lost 3 bases at V and 4 bases at J; junction bases unmatched: 8. There are 16 residues in the CDR3. Per the germline V gene, CDR1 is LGHNA and CDR2 is YSLEER. The CDR3 reads CASSQSDRAPTGELFF. CDR3 sequence (DNA): TGCGCCAGCAGCCAGTCAGACAGGGCCCCCACCGGGGAGCTGTTTTTT.

The V gene is TRBV30, the J gene TRBJ2-3; unclear D gene. V lost 2 bases to trimming and J lost 4 bases, with 7 bases between them. The CDR3 totals 12 residues. Germline CDR1 is GTSNPN and CDR2 is SVGIG (reference sequence). The DNA of the CDR3 is TGTGCCTGGAGTCCTCGGGCAGATACGCAGTATTTT. Translated: CAWSPRADTQYF. Full variable domain (outside the CDR3, taken from reference TRBV30 and TRBJ2-3): SQTIHQWPATLVQPVGSPLSLECTVEGTSNPNLYWYRQAAGRGLQLLFYSVGIGQISSEVPQNLSASRPQDRQFILSSKKLLLSDSGFYLCAWSPRADTQYFGPGTRLTVL.

The chain has TRBV19 and TRBJ1-3; no definite D call. The CDR3 has 15 residues. The V end was cut by 4 bases, the J end by 3 bases, with 13 bases between. Germline loops: CDR1 LNHDA, CDR2 SQIVND (reference sequence). CDR3 DNA sequence: TGTGCCAGTAGTACCAACAGCCCTTTTGGAAACACCATATATTTT. Protein sequence: CASSTNSPFGNTIYF.

This clone came up once. The rearrangement links TRBV14 to TRBJ2-3; 8 positions agree with TRBD2. With V trimmed by 5 bases and J by 2 bases, 12 bases remained unmatched. The germline gives CDR1 SGHDN, CDR2 FVKESK. The length of the CDR3 is 17 residues. CDR3 sequence: CASSNLPGLGITDTQYF. DNA of the CDR3: TGTGCCAGCAGCAATCTTCCGGGACTAGGTATCACAGATACGCAGTATTTT.

The chain recombines TRBV6-5 with TRBJ2-3; 11 bases map to TRBD2. The CDR3 extends over 15 amino acids. V lost 0 bases, J lost 8 bases, and 4 bases stayed unmatched. The germline V gene encodes CDR1 MNHEY and CDR2 SVGAGI. The CDR3 DNA is TGTGCCAGCAGTTACTCAGGACTAGCGGGTGGTACGCAGTATTTT. Translation gives CASSYSGLAGGTQYF.

This sequence joins TRBV7-2 and TRBJ2-1; D not resolved. CDR1 SGHTA and CDR2 FQGNSA come from the germline V gene. V shed 4 bases and J shed 2 bases, with 12 bases lying between them. The length of the CDR3 is 15 residues. The CDR3 region is CASSSGARAYNEQFF. The CDR3 bases are TGTGCCAGCAGCTCAGGCGCAAGAGCCTACAATGAGCAGTTCTTC.

The chain has TRBV27 and TRBJ2-7; 9 nucleotides match TRBD2. The CDR3 consists of 17 residues. J was trimmed by 2 bases and V by 4 bases; bases with no gene match: 12. In germline, CDR1 is MNHEY, CDR2 SMNVEV (reference sequence). The CDR3 here is CASSSRGLAGLAYEQYF. Here the CDR3 DNA reads TGTGCCAGCAGTTCCCGGGGACTAGCTGGTCTTGCCTACGAGCAGTACTTC.

The gene calls are TRBV19 and TRBJ2-5, with D possibly being TRBD1 or TRBD2 (5 bases each). Trimming left V 5 bases short and J 1 base short, with 8 bases between. Germline values: CDR1 LNHDA, CDR2 SQIVND (reference sequence). This CDR3 has 13 amino acids. For the CDR3, the DNA is TGTGCCAGTAGTTGGGGGACCCAAGAGACCCAGTACTTC. It specifies CASSWGTQETQYF.

The genes are TRBV19 and TRBJ2-3; 11 bases are shared with TRBD2. With V trimmed by 10 bases and J by 4 bases, 10 bases remained unmatched. Per the germline V gene, CDR1 is LNHDA and CDR2 is SQIVND (reference sequence). CDR3 length: 15 amino acids. The CDR3 is CATQPGTSGSDTQYF. CDR3 nucleotides: TGTGCCACTCAACCTGGGACTAGCGGCTCAGATACGCAGTATTTT.

The rearrangement joins TRBV28 to TRBJ1-6; maybe TRBD1 (5 bases). This CDR3 spans 17 amino acids. V lost 3 bases, J lost 3 bases, and 15 bases lay in between. In germline, CDR1 is MDHEN, CDR2 SYDVKM. The CDR3 sequence is CASSLAPDTGYNSPLHF. CDR3 sequence (DNA): TGTGCCAGCAGTTTGGCCCCAGATACAGGCTATAATTCACCCCTCCACTTT.

The rearrangement links TRBV25-1 to TRBJ2-1; D gene ambiguous. The CDR3 runs 15 residues. The V and J ends lost 2 bases and 2 bases respectively, with 10 bases between them. The germline CDR1 and CDR2 sequences are MGHDK and SYGVNS. CDR3 bases: TGTGCCAGCAGTGAAGAGTACCTGCCCTACAATGAGCAGTTCTTC. Translating it yields CASSEEYLPYNEQFF. The variable domain in full, with the rest retrieved from reference TRBV25-1 and TRBJ2-1, is EADIYQTPRYLVIGTGKKITLECSQTMGHDKMYWYQQDPGMELHLIHYSYGVNSTEKGDLSSESTVSRIRTEHFPLTLESARPSHTSQYLCASSEEYLPYNEQFFGPGTRLTVL.